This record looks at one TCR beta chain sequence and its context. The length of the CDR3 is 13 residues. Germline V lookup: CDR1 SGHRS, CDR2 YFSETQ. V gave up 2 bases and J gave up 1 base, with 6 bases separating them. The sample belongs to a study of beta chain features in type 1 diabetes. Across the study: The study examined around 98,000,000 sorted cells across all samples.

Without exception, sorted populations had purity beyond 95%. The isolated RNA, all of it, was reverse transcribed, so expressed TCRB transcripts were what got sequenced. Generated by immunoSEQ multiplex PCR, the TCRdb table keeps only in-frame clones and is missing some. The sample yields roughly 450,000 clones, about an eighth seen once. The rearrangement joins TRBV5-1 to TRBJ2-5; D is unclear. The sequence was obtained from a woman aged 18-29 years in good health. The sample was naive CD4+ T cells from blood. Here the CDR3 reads CASSFSSQETQYF. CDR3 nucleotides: TGCGCCAGCAGCTTTTCCAGCCAAGAGACCCAGTACTTC.